This T cell receptor beta chain comes out of a study of shared clonotypes between healthy human individuals. Study-level background: Per donor, CD8 memory used one plate, CD8 naive used two, CD4 memory used three and CD4 naive used three. General study findings and limits: There were few donors, and this limited the genetic and exposure-history diversity represented.

Naive CD8 cells comprised CD45RO-negative, CCR7-positively selected cells, excluding terminally differentiated effector memory CD45RA+ cells. Of note for this clone: Its antigen is not identified.

When replicate PCRs were run on sorted subsets, they used 200 ng DNA, some 33,000 T cell genomes. The protocol was immunoSEQ multiplex PCR, while the TCRdb copy is restricted to in-frame clones and leaves out a portion. Among some 2,000,000 clones, about 94% were seen once, and the ten largest hold 1% to 1.3%. This CDR3 region has 17 residues. Germline V gene sequence: CDR1 SEHNR, CDR2 FQNEAQ (reference sequence). Unmatched junction bases numbered 8, after V lost 0 bases and J lost 5 bases. The source of this sequence is a man aged 18-30 years in good health. Input material: naive CD8+ T cells sorted from blood. The chain couples TRBV7-9 to TRBJ2-1, with 9 bases that match TRBD2. The CDR3 nucleotides are TGTGCCAGCAGCTTAGCCTCTGCGGGGGGGTTTGACAATGAGCAGTTCTTC. Its protein product is CASSLASAGGFDNEQFF.